The 14 T cell receptor beta chains in this list originate from one sample, sequenced in a study of OX40 agonist ivuxolimab in advanced cancers. Libraries were prepared by immunoSEQ multiplex PCR; TCRdb keeps only in-frame clonotypes and omits some of them. The sample consists of some 20,000 clones, about 80% of them appearing once. The starting material was CD4+ or CD8+ T cells sorted from blood, obtained in a trial of the OX40 agonist ivuxolimab. All receptors derive from an adult with an advanced solid tumor such as melanoma, head and neck, liver or kidney cancer.

The chain uses TRBV7-6 and TRBJ2-5; 14 bases fit TRBD2. This CDR3 spans 17 amino acids. In germline, CDR1 is SGHVS, CDR2 FNYEAQ. The junction had 11 bases not matched to a gene; V was cut back by 6 bases and J by 5 bases. The CDR3 reads CASSPGLAGGWGETQYF. The CDR3, as DNA: TGTGCCAGCAGTCCCGGACTAGCGGGAGGATGGGGCGAGACCCAGTACTTC.

The J gene is TRBJ1-5, the V gene TRBV7-8, with unresolved D. The germline V gene has CDR1 SGHVS and CDR2 FQNEAQ. V lost 1 base, J lost 4 bases, and 8 bases lay in between. The CDR3 is made up of 14 amino acids. In nucleotides, the CDR3 is TGTGCCAGCAGCTTAGTTTCGGGAAATCAGCCCCAGCATTTT. Its translation: CASSLVSGNQPQHF.

The V and J genes are TRBV2 and TRBJ2-3; D uncertain. Trimming took off 4 bases at V and 1 base at J, with 3 bases between the two ends. Looked up from germline, CDR1 is SNHLY and CDR2 is FYNNEI. The CDR3 sequence is 12 residues long. The CDR3 DNA reads TGTGCCAGCAGTGGTGGCACAGATACGCAGTATTTT. It is translated as CASSGGTDTQYF.

The sample holds one count of this clone. The chain recombines TRBV7-3 with TRBJ2-1; 8 bases fit TRBD2. V gave up 5 bases and J gave up 9 bases; unmatched junction bases: 6. The CDR3 is 13 amino acids. Germline lookup yields CDR1 SGHTA and CDR2 FQGTGA. CDR3 loop: CASSLSGGSEQFF. In DNA, the CDR3 is TGTGCCAGCAGCCTCAGCGGGGGAAGTGAGCAGTTCTTC.

The chain combines TRBV5-5 with TRBJ1-5, with D possibly being TRBD1 (6 bases). Trimming took 4 bases from V and 0 from J, leaving 11 bases between them. This CDR3 is 15 amino acids long. CDR1 and CDR2 (germline): SGHKS, YYEKEE (reference sequence). CDR3 residues: CASSRGDNSNQPQHF. In DNA, the CDR3 is TGTGCCAGCAGCCGAGGGGACAATAGCAATCAGCCCCAGCATTTT.

This clone has just a few counts. The chain joins TRBV30 to TRBJ1-5; TRBD1 aligns across 7 bases. Trimming at V came to 5 bases and at J to 7 bases, leaving 11 bases not matched to a gene. There are 14 residues in the CDR3. From germline, CDR1 is GTSNPN and CDR2 SVGIG (reference sequence). CDR3 amino acids: CAWSGTDVRQPQHF. The DNA for the CDR3 is TGTGCCTGGTCCGGGACAGATGTTAGGCAGCCCCAGCATTTT. The full variable domain, rest sourced from reference TRBV30 and TRBJ1-5, is SQTIHQWPATLVQPVGSPLSLECTVEGTSNPNLYWYRQAAGRGLQLLFYSVGIGQISSEVPQNLSASRPQDRQFILSSKKLLLSDSGFYLCAWSGTDVRQPQHFGDGTRLSIL.

Comment on this clone: Other DNA sequences from this sample encode an identical CDR3 as well. CDR3 nucleotides: TGTGCCAGCAGTTTAGAGGGCGTAAGCACAGATACGCAGTATTTT. Translation gives CASSLEGVSTDTQYF. The chain employs TRBV27 and TRBJ2-3; D is perhaps TRBD2 (5 bases). This CDR3 spans 15 amino acids. Germline CDR1 is MNHEY and CDR2 is SMNVEV (reference sequence). V gave up 2 bases and J gave up 0 bases, with 9 bases separating them.

This clone was seen more than once but under ten times. The chain recombines TRBV27 with TRBJ2-5; the match to TRBD1 covers 8 bases. The CDR3 length is 14 residues. The germline V gene has CDR1 MNHEY and CDR2 SMNVEV (reference sequence). The V gene end was trimmed by 6 bases and the J gene end by 4 bases; junction bases not matched to a gene: 7. Here the CDR3 DNA reads TGTGCCAGCAGCCAGGGGGCGCGGGCAGAGACCCAGTACTTC. Amino acid sequence: CASSQGARAETQYF.

The chain employs TRBV12-1 and TRBJ2-4; the tabulated D call, TRBD1, remains unverified against the DNA. TRBV12-1 is a known pseudogene. This CDR3 has 11 amino acids. The CDR3 region has the DNA TGTGCCAGCAGCCGCCGGGACAGGGCCTACTTC. Its protein product is CASSRRDRAYF.

The rearrangement uses TRBV7-2 and TRBJ2-1, with 8 bases lining up with TRBD2. The CDR3 has 15 amino acids. The trim removed 1 base at V and 4 bases at J, leaving 3 bases unmatched. The V gene's germline CDR1 is SGHTA and CDR2 FQGNSA. CDR3 nucleotides: TGTGCCAGCAGCTTAGGGGGCGGGAGGTACAATGAGCAGTTCTTC. Translating gives CASSLGGGRYNEQFF.

The gene calls are TRBV11-2 and TRBJ2-3; no clear D. The CDR3 totals 15 residues. Germline V gene lookup returns CDR1 SGHAT and CDR2 FQNNGV. The ends were cut back, 0 bases at V and 5 bases at J, with 12 bases in the middle. CDR3 bases: TGTGCCAGCAGCTTAGAAGGGTGGAACGGAGATACGCAGTATTTT. It is translated as CASSLEGWNGDTQYF.

This chain uses TRBV29-1 with TRBJ2-2, with 13 positions matching TRBD2. The CDR3 consists of 16 residues. CDR1 and CDR2 (germline): SQVTM, ANQGSEA. V shed 1 base, J shed 5 bases, and the junction held 4 bases outside the gene matches. Here the CDR3 DNA reads TGCAGCGTTGAAGGGACTAGCGGGAGAGGGACCGGGGAGCTGTTTTTT. Protein sequence: CSVEGTSGRGTGELFF.

The chain recombines TRBV6-1 with TRBJ1-1; D is ambiguous. Between the trimmed V and J ends, which lost 0 bases and 2 bases, there was a span of 7 bases. Looked up from germline, CDR1 is MNHNS and CDR2 is SASEGT. This CDR3 is 14 amino acids long. The CDR3 region is CASSEAGVNTEAFF. CDR3 sequence (DNA): TGTGCCAGCAGTGAAGCAGGAGTTAACACTGAAGCTTTCTTT.

This chain uses TRBV11-2 with TRBJ2-1; 8 nucleotides align to TRBD2. The germline CDR1 and CDR2 sequences are SGHAT and FQNNGV. The CDR3 covers 13 residues. The V segment lost 2 bases and the J segment 14 bases; nucleotides outside the gene matches: 8. The CDR3 nucleotides read TGTGCCAGCAGCTTAACCGAAGCGGGAGTGAAGTTCTTC. Its protein product is CASSLTEAGVKFF.